This entry is about one T cell receptor (beta chain). No antigen is known for it. TCR sequencing covered a few patients who responded to pembrolizumab. The data were taken from a study of PD-1 blockade in mismatch repair-deficient tumors. Study-wide points: Tumor-resident clones, often undetectable pretreatment in blood, expanded then contracted after pembrolizumab.

Assay: immunoSEQ multiplex PCR; the TCRdb copy retains only in-frame clones and omits some. Of about 34,000 clones listed, about 85% are singletons. The sequences come from PBMCs, collected 6 to 7 weeks after starting pembrolizumab. This TCR was sampled from an adult with mismatch repair-deficient cancer.

The CDR3 is CASSLGGREETQYF. The CDR3 DNA reads as TGTGCCAGCAGTTTAGGCGGGAGAGAGGAGACCCAGTACTTC. The chain recombines TRBV28 with TRBJ2-5; 7 nucleotides match TRBD2. The germline CDR1 and CDR2 sequences are MDHEN and SYDVKM. V dropped 2 bases and J dropped 5; count of bases not matched to a gene: 5. CDR3 size: 14 residues.